Detailed here is one T cell receptor beta chain. This record belongs to a study of blood T cell repertoires in COVID-19. Repertoires were generated with immunoSEQ multiplex PCR, while TCRdb's copy carries only in-frame clones and drops some. The sample shows some 150,000 clones, more than 65% of them seen only once. This CDR3 is built from 13 residues. CDR1 and CDR2 from the germline V gene are SNHLY and FYNNEI. J lost 4 bases, V lost 7 bases, and 4 bases had no gene match. The clonotype was recovered from a man aged 55 to 70 with acute or convalescent COVID-19. This sequence joins TRBV2 and TRBJ2-4; 7 bases are a match to TRBD1. The specimen was peripheral blood. The CDR3, as DNA: TGTGCCAGCACCCCGGGACAGAAAAACATTCAGTACTTC. Protein product: CASTPGQKNIQYF.